A single sample is the source of the 8 T cell receptor beta chains below, sequenced in a study of graft-versus-host responses after intestinal transplantation. Sequencing used immunoSEQ multiplex PCR; TCRdb keeps in-frame clones, though not all of them. The sample yields approximately 18,000 clones, about a third seen once. Sequenced material: alloreactive CD4+ T cells from a mixed lymphocyte reaction culture, taken before transplantation. Noted subset: CFSE-low proliferating T cells sorted from approximately 6-day pre-transplant mixed lymphocyte reaction (GvH or HvG direction). These receptor sequences come from a human patient who was an organ donor for intestinal transplantation.

This CDR3 reads CASSPRDFHYEQYF. The CDR3 DNA reads TGTGCCAGCAGCCCCAGGGACTTCCACTACGAGCAGTACTTC. The V and J genes are TRBV5-8 and TRBJ2-7, with D tentatively TRBD2 (6 bases). The CDR3 is 14 amino acids. Trimming removed 4 bases at V and 3 bases at J, with 14 bases between. The germline CDR1 and CDR2 sequences are SGHTS and YDEGEE.

In its sample, this clone is medium-sized. V gene TRBV19 combines with J gene TRBJ2-7; 8 bases are a match to TRBD1. This CDR3 has 13 residues. Germline-derived CDR1 and CDR2 are LNHDA and SQIVND (reference sequence). With 4 bases clipped from V and 2 bases from J, the junction kept 1 base outside the gene matches. DNA of the CDR3: TGTGCCAGTAGTACACAGGGGGCCTACGAGCAGTACTTC. Translation: CASSTQGAYEQYF.

The CDR3 is CASSQTRATDTQYF. The CDR3 nucleotides are TGCGCCAGCAGCCAGACTAGGGCGACAGATACGCAGTATTTT. V and J are TRBV4-3 and TRBJ2-3; D perhaps matches TRBD2 (6 bases). With 3 bases removed from V and 3 bases from J, the gap between germline ends came to 10 bases. The CDR3 sequence is 14 residues long. Per the germline V gene, CDR1 is LGHNA and CDR2 is YSLEER.

The chain has TRBV30 and TRBJ2-3, with D hard to call. In germline, CDR1 is GTSNPN, CDR2 SVGIG (reference sequence). CDR3 length: 11 residues. V gave up 2 bases and J gave up 6 bases, with 6 bases separating them. The CDR3 is CAWSLGDTQYF. The CDR3 DNA reads as TGTGCCTGGAGTTTGGGGGATACGCAGTATTTT.

This rearrangement joins TRBV5-4 to TRBJ1-2; D call uncertain. The CDR3 runs 13 residues. Looked up from germline, CDR1 is SGHNT and CDR2 is YYREEE (reference sequence). Trimming took off 4 bases at V and 4 bases at J, with 11 bases between the two ends. The CDR3 sequence: CASSRDGGYGYTF. For the CDR3, the DNA is TGTGCCAGCAGCCGAGACGGAGGCTATGGCTACACCTTC.

The chain employs TRBV6-6 and TRBJ2-6, with D uncertain. This CDR3 has 14 residues. Per germline, CDR1 MNHNY and CDR2 SVGAGI (reference sequence). The V and J ends lost 2 bases and 1 base respectively, with 3 bases between them. CDR3 protein: CASSYRSGANVLTF. The DNA for the CDR3 is TGTGCCAGCAGTTACAGGTCTGGGGCCAACGTCCTGACTTTC.

The genes are TRBV5-1 and TRBJ2-7, with TRBD1 matching over 9 bases. CDR1 is SGHRS and CDR2 is YFSETQ in the germline V gene. Unmatched junction bases numbered 9, after V lost 4 bases and J lost 4 bases. The CDR3 is 15 amino acids. Written as DNA, the CDR3 is TGCGCCAGCAGCCCCCGACAGGGGGGGGAATACGAGCAGTACTTC. Its protein is CASSPRQGGEYEQYF.

This chain connects TRBV6-1 to TRBJ1-1, with D perhaps matching TRBD1 (5 bases). The CDR3 runs 12 residues. The V and J ends lost 8 bases and 1 base respectively, with 8 bases between them. Germline assignment: CDR1 MNHNS and CDR2 SASEGT. The CDR3 DNA reads as TGTGCCAGCCGTACAGGGAACACTGAAGCTTTCTTT. Encoded protein: CASRTGNTEAFF.